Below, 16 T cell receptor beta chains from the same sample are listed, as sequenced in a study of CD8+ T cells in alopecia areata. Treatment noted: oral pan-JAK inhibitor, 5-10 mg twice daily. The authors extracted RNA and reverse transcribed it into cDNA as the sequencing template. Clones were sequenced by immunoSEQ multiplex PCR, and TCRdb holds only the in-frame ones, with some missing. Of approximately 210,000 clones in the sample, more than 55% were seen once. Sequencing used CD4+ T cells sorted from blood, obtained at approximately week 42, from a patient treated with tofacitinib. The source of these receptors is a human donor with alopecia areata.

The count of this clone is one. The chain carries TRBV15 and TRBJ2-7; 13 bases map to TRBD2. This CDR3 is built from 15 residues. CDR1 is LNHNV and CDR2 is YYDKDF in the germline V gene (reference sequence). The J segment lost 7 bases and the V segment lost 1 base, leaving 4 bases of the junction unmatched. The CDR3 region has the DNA TGTGCCACCAGCAGAGTGACTAGCGGGGGGACTGAGCAGTACTTC. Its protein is CATSRVTSGGTEQYF.

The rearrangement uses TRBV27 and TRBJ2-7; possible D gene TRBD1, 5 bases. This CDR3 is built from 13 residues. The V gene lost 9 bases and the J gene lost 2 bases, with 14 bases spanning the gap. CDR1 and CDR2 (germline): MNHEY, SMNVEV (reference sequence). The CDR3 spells CASRPTVTYEQYF. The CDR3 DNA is TGTGCCAGTCGCCCGACAGTGACCTACGAGCAGTACTTC.

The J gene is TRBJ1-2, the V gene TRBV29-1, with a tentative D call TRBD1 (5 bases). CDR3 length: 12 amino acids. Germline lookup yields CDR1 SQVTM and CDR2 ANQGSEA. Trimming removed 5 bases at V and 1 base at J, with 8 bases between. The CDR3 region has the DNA TGCAGCGTTAGACAGAGTAACTATGGCTACACCTTC. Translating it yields CSVRQSNYGYTF.

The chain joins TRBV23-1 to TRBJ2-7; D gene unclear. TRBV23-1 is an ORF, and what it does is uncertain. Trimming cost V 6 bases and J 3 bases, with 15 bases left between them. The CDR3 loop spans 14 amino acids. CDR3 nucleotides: TGCGCCAGCAGCCCCAGGTGGCTGGGCTACGAGCAGTACTTC. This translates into CASSPRWLGYEQYF.

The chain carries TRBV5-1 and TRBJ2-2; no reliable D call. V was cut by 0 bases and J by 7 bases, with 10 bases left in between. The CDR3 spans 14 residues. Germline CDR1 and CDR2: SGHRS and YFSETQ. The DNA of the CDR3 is TGCGCCAGCAGCTTGGAGGTGGCCGGCGGGGAGCTGTTTTTT. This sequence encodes CASSLEVAGGELFF.

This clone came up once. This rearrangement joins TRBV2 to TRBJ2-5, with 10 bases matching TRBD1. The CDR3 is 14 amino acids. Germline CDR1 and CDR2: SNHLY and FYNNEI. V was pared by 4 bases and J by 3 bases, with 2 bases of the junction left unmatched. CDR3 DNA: TGTGCCAGCAGTGCTGGGACAGGGGAAGAGACCCAGTACTTC. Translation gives CASSAGTGEETQYF.

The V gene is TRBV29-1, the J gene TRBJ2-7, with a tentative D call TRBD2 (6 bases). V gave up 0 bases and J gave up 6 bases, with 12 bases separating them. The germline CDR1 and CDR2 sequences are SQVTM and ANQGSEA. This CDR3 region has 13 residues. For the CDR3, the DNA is TGCAGCGTTGAAGATTGGGACTTCGGCGAGCAGTACTTC. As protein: CSVEDWDFGEQYF.

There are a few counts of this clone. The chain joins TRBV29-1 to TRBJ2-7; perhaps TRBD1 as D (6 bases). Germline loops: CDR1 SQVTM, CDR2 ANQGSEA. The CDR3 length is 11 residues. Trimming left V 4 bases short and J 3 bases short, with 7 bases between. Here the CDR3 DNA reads TGCAGCGTTGGACAGGTCTACGAGCAGTACTTC. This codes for CSVGQVYEQYF.

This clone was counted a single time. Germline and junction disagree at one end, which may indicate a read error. CDR3 nucleotide sequence: TGTGTCAGCAGTCTAACTTGGACAGGTCTCACAGATACGCAGTATTTT. Its protein is CVSSLTWTGLTDTQYF. The chain links TRBV14 to TRBJ2-3; 7 positions match TRBD1. Germline V lookup: CDR1 SGHDN, CDR2 FVKESK. This CDR3 contains 16 residues.

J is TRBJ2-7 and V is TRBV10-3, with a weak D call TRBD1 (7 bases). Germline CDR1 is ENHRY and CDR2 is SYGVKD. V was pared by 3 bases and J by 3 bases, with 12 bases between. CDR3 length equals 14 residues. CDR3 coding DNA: TGTGCCATCAGTGACCCAGGGGGGAACTACGAGCAGTACTTC. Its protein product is CAISDPGGNYEQYF.

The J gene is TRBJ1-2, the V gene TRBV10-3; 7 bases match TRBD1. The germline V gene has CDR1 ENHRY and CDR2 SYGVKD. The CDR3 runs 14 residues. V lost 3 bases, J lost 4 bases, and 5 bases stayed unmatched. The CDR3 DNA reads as TGTGCCATCAGTGATGGGCAGGGGGTCTATGGCTACACCTTC. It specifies CAISDGQGVYGYTF.

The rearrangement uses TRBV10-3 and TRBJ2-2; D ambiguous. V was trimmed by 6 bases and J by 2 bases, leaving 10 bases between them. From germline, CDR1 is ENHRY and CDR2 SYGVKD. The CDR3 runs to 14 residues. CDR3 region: CAIRIGSNTGELFF. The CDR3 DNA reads TGTGCCATCAGAATAGGGTCAAACACCGGGGAGCTGTTTTTT.

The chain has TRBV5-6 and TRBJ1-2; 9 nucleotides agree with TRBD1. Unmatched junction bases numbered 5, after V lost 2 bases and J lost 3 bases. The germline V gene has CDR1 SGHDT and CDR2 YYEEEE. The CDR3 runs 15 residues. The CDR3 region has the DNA TGTGCCAGCAGCTTTCCCGGGACAGGGTACTATGGCTACACCTTC. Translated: CASSFPGTGYYGYTF.

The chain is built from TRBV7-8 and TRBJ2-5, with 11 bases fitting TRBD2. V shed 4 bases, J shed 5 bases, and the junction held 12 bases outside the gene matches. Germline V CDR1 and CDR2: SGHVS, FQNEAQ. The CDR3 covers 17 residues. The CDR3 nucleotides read TGTGCCAGCAGCTCCTGGGGTAGCGGGGGGGCTCGGGAGACCCAGTACTTC. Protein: CASSSWGSGGARETQYF.

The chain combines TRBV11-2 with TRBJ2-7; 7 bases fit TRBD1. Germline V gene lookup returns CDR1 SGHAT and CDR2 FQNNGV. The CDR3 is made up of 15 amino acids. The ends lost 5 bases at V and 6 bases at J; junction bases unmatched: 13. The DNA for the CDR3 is TGTGCCAGCAGCGCCGCAGAGGGACAGTATAGCGAGCAGTACTTC. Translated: CASSAAEGQYSEQYF.

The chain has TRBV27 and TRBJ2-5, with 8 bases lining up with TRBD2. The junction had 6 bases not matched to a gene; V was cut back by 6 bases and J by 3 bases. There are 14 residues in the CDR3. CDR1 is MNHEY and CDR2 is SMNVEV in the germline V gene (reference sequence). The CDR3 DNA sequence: TGTGCCAGCAGAAGTACGACTAGCGAAGAGACCCAGTACTTC. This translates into CASRSTTSEETQYF.